This T cell receptor beta chain was recorded in a study of blood T cells in healthy people across ages. Study-level findings and limits: Observed TCR beta diversity per million T cells went down as age went up. This fall followed a roughly linear course with age.

The CDR3 extends over 16 amino acids. Germline CDR1 reads SGHTA; CDR2 reads FQGNSA. The use of a sample-barcoded 5' primer and a J-beta primer mix characterized a second PCR of about 7 to 12 cycles. MiXCR, run by TCRdb on the 5' RACE reads, gives a single entry per CDR3 protein. The table shows around 500,000 distinct CDR3 sequences, with around 50% occurring only once. As regards this clonotype: What it binds is unknown. The junction differs from germline at one of its ends, possibly a read error.

The rearrangement links TRBV7-2 to TRBJ1-5, with D perhaps TRBD1 (6 bases). Sequencing was carried out using blood. The receptor's source is a man of 80 years or more in good health. The CDR3 sequence is CASSLENAGEGQPQHF. The CDR3 DNA sequence: TGCGCCAGCAGCTTAGAGAACGCAGGGGAAGGTCAGCCCCAGCATTTT.